The 29 T cell receptor beta chains reported below all come from one sample, sequenced in a study of PD-1 blockade in classical Hodgkin lymphoma (dated by TCRdb to the early 2020s). This specimen's time point label, interpreted: cycle 2 day 1 (C2D1) of nivolumab. Every trial patient had relapsed following autologous stem cell transplantation, and prior brentuximab vedotin exposure was what differed among cohorts A, B and C. Library preparation employed the immunoSEQ multiplex PCR assay. The source is immuneACCESS, and TCRdb retained only in-frame sequences with V and J called. Part of the clones is not carried over; for the studies checked, unresolved V genes explain less than half of this, and the remainder is unexplained. The sample has tens of thousands of clones on record, approximately 70% of them singletons. The top ten constitute around 15% of the sample. The input for sequencing was peripheral blood mononuclear cells (PBMCs), taken before the second cycle of nivolumab. The receptors derive from a human donor with classical Hodgkin lymphoma.

The rearrangement uses TRBV27 and TRBJ1-2, with D unresolved. From germline, CDR1 is MNHEY and CDR2 SMNVEV (reference sequence). Trimming cost V 4 bases and J 7 bases, with 16 bases left between them. CDR3 length equals 14 residues. CDR3 sequence (DNA): TGTGCCAGCAGTTCCTCAGTCCTCAGAGGTGGCTACACCTTC. This encodes CASSSSVLRGGYTF.

CDR3 loop: CASSIGVNTEAFF. CDR3 bases: TGTGCCAGTAGTATCGGGGTGAACACTGAAGCTTTCTTT. The gene calls are TRBV19 and TRBJ1-1; the D is unclear. Trimming removed 3 bases at V and 0 bases at J, with 5 bases between. The CDR3 covers 13 residues. Germline CDR1 is LNHDA and CDR2 is SQIVND (reference sequence).

J is TRBJ2-2 and V is TRBV14; TRBD1 agrees at 12 bases. Germline loops: CDR1 SGHDN, CDR2 FVKESK. CDR3 length: 18 residues. Unmatched junction bases numbered 3, after V lost 1 base and J lost 0 bases. CDR3 sequence reads: CASSQGDRGLANTGELFF. The CDR3 DNA follows: TGTGCCAGCAGCCAAGGGGACAGGGGGCTGGCGAACACCGGGGAGCTGTTTTTT.

The chain uses TRBV4-2 and TRBJ2-3; D uncertain. Germline CDR1 reads LGHNA; CDR2 reads YNFKEQ. V lost 6 bases to trimming and J lost 2 bases, with 12 bases between them. CDR3 length equals 14 residues. CDR3 in DNA: TGTGCCAGCAGTCTCCAGCAGGACACAGATACGCAGTATTTT. Translated: CASSLQQDTDTQYF.

A few counts support this clone. The chain carries TRBV28 and TRBJ2-7; TRBD1 matches at 7 bases. Germline V CDR1 and CDR2: MDHEN, SYDVKM. This CDR3 is 13 amino acids long. Trimming cost V 5 bases and J 7 bases; bases outside gene matches: 8. CDR3 DNA: TGTGCCAGCAGTCCCGACAGGGTCCGGGAGCAGTACTTC. This translates into CASSPDRVREQYF.

With regard to this clone: Just one base apart from a much larger clone, this may be a read error. This sample also contains other DNA sequences that code for the same CDR3. The J gene is TRBJ1-1, the V gene TRBV7-9; D gene ambiguous. The V gene lost 1 base and the J gene lost 4 bases, with 4 bases spanning the gap. In germline, CDR1 is SEHNR, CDR2 FQNEAQ (reference sequence). This CDR3 has 12 amino acids. The chain's CDR3 is CASSLGTTEAFF. The CDR3 DNA is TGTGCCAGCAGCTTAGGCACCACTGAAGCTTTCTTT.

The CDR3, as DNA: TGTGCCAGTAGGAGTAGGCGAAGGGAGCTGTTTTTT. Translated: CASRSRRRELFF. This chain joins TRBV19 and TRBJ2-2; D ambiguous. V shed 6 bases and J shed 9 bases, with 11 bases lying between them. The CDR3 runs 12 residues. The germline gives CDR1 LNHDA, CDR2 SQIVND (reference sequence).

The V and J genes are TRBV19 and TRBJ1-2; D is ambiguous. Trimming pared 7 bases from V and 4 bases from J, leaving 10 bases between. From germline, CDR1 is LNHDA and CDR2 SQIVND (reference sequence). This CDR3 is built from 12 residues. The CDR3 protein is CASKEAPYGYTF. Written as DNA, the CDR3 is TGTGCCAGTAAAGAAGCCCCCTATGGCTACACCTTC.

The chain couples TRBV4-1 to TRBJ1-6; D gene ambiguous. There are 14 residues in the CDR3. CDR1 is MGHRA and CDR2 is YSYEKL in the germline V gene. V dropped 0 bases and J dropped 10 bases, with 10 bases sitting between them. CDR3 in amino acids: CASSQDSGRSPLHF. The CDR3 DNA follows: TGCGCCAGCAGCCAAGATTCGGGTAGGTCACCCCTCCACTTT.

This clone came up a few times. V is TRBV28 and J is TRBJ2-5; D might be TRBD1 or TRBD2, each matching 5 bases. The CDR3 is made up of 13 amino acids. Trimming took off 3 bases at V and 7 bases at J, with 12 bases between the two ends. From germline, CDR1 is MDHEN and CDR2 SYDVKM. CDR3 nucleotides: TGTGCCAGCAGTTTTGGGGGAAGGGTGACCCAGTACTTC. This gives the protein CASSFGGRVTQYF.

The chain uses TRBV30 and TRBJ2-1; D may match TRBD1 or TRBD2 (5 bases each). The V end lost 0 bases, the J end lost 5 bases, and 26 bases lay between the germline ends. Germline lookup yields CDR1 GTSNPN and CDR2 SVGIG (reference sequence). The CDR3 is 19 amino acids. The CDR3 reads CAWSVWDGISGYSNNEQFF. In DNA, the CDR3 is TGTGCCTGGAGTGTCTGGGACGGCATATCCGGATATTCCAACAATGAGCAGTTCTTC.

The chain carries TRBV19 and TRBJ1-5; D uncertain. The germline V gene encodes CDR1 LNHDA and CDR2 SQIVND (reference sequence). The CDR3 has 15 residues. V lost 6 bases and J lost 6, with 18 bases in between. CDR3 DNA: TGTGCCAGTAGAAGTCCGGATGGAGGGAGTCAGCCCCAGCATTTT. Translation: CASRSPDGGSQPQHF.

CDR3 loop: CASSTYWGLAGGLQETQYF. The CDR3 DNA follows: TGTGCCAGCAGCACCTACTGGGGACTAGCGGGGGGGCTCCAAGAGACCCAGTACTTC. The rearrangement uses TRBV11-2 and TRBJ2-5; 16 nucleotides align to TRBD2. V was pared by 5 bases and J by 1 base, with 10 bases of the junction left unmatched. In germline, CDR1 is SGHAT, CDR2 FQNNGV. There are 19 residues in the CDR3.

Details on this clone: This sample also contains other DNA sequences that code for the same CDR3. The genes are TRBV5-5 and TRBJ2-1; the D gene is possibly TRBD1 (6 bases). This CDR3 contains 13 residues. Trimming stripped 4 bases from V and 4 bases from J, with 9 bases between. The germline gives CDR1 SGHKS, CDR2 YYEKEE (reference sequence). The CDR3 coding sequence is TGTGCCAGCAGCCTGGACAGTTACAATGAGCAGTTCTTC. It yields the protein CASSLDSYNEQFF.

CDR3: CASSLLAGGLLETQYF. As DNA, the CDR3 is TGTGCCAGCAGTTTACTAGCGGGGGGGCTTCTGGAGACCCAGTACTTC. The V gene is TRBV28, the J gene TRBJ2-5; 12 bases line up with TRBD2. This CDR3 has 16 amino acids. Germline V gene sequence: CDR1 MDHEN, CDR2 SYDVKM. V trimming: 2 bases; J trimming: 5 bases; junction bases outside the gene matches: 6.

The V gene is TRBV7-2, the J gene TRBJ2-2, with D possibly TRBD1 on 5 matching bases. V was clipped by 0 bases and J by 4 bases, with 18 bases between them. This CDR3 contains 18 residues. Per germline, CDR1 SGHTA and CDR2 FQGNSA. CDR3 region: CASSLASGNQLVTGELFF. CDR3 nucleotide sequence: TGTGCCAGCAGCTTAGCGTCAGGGAATCAGTTGGTCACCGGGGAGCTGTTTTTT.

The rearrangement links TRBV7-3 to TRBJ1-2; 7 bases are a match to TRBD1. The CDR3 consists of 14 residues. Unmatched junction bases numbered 13, after V lost 8 bases and J lost 7 bases. The germline V gene has CDR1 SGHTA and CDR2 FQGTGA. CDR3 sequence reads: CASALAGGAGGYTF. CDR3 coding DNA: TGTGCCAGCGCCCTAGCAGGGGGGGCTGGTGGCTACACCTTC.

The chain carries TRBV6-1 and TRBJ2-6; D is unresolved. This CDR3 is 15 amino acids long. Trimming stripped 8 bases from V and 1 base from J, with 12 bases between. Germline V gene sequence: CDR1 MNHNS, CDR2 SASEGT. CDR3 DNA sequence: TGTGCCAGCGATAAACAGCTGTCTGGGGCCAACGTCCTGACTTTC. It yields the protein CASDKQLSGANVLTF.

The CDR3: CASSQVLTGPYEQYF. As DNA, the CDR3 is TGCGCCAGCAGCCAAGTTCTCACGGGGCCCTACGAGCAGTACTTC. The rearrangement uses TRBV4-3 and TRBJ2-7, with D perhaps being TRBD1 or TRBD2 (5 bases each). The V gene's germline CDR1 is LGHNA and CDR2 YSLEER. This CDR3 comprises 15 residues. Trimming removed 1 base at V and 2 bases at J, with 12 bases between.

The J gene is TRBJ2-2, the V gene TRBV13; D possibly corresponds to TRBD1 (5 bases). Germline V gene lookup returns CDR1 PRHDT and CDR2 FYEKMQ (reference sequence). The CDR3 has 15 residues. With 5 bases removed from V and 1 base from J, the gap between germline ends came to 11 bases. Written as DNA, the CDR3 is TGTGCCAGCAGCCGGGTGGGGCTGAACACCGGGGAGCTGTTTTTT. Protein product: CASSRVGLNTGELFF.

The rearrangement joins TRBV5-1 to TRBJ2-1; 13 nucleotides line up with TRBD2. Losses at the gene ends were 3 bases for V and 2 bases for J; bases not matched to a gene: 2. The CDR3 contains 16 residues. CDR1 and CDR2 from the germline V gene are SGHRS and YFSETQ. Here the CDR3 DNA reads TGCGCCAGCAGCTCGGGGACTAGCGGGGCCTACAATGAGCAGTTCTTC. Protein product: CASSSGTSGAYNEQFF.

The chain has TRBV2 and TRBJ2-1, with TRBD1 matching over 10 bases. The CDR3 spans 17 residues. J gave up 6 bases and V 3 bases, and 11 bases lay outside the gene matches. Germline V gene data show CDR1 as SNHLY and CDR2 as FYNNEI. CDR3 nucleotide sequence: TGTGCCAGCAGTGATCTCGATTTGGGACAGGGGTTCAATGAGCAGTTCTTC. Translation: CASSDLDLGQGFNEQFF.

This chain links TRBV2 with TRBJ2-2; the D is unclear. The CDR3 has 15 amino acids. Germline V gene data show CDR1 as SNHLY and CDR2 as FYNNEI. Trimming removed 10 bases at V and 4 bases at J, with 19 bases between. CDR3 in amino acids: CATLAPKGGTGELFF. The CDR3 region has the DNA TGTGCCACCCTGGCCCCCAAGGGCGGCACCGGGGAGCTGTTTTTT.

This clone was seen a few times. The chain combines TRBV7-2 with TRBJ2-3; possible D gene TRBD2, 5 bases. The germline V gene encodes CDR1 SGHTA and CDR2 FQGNSA. Trimming took off 6 bases at V and 4 bases at J, with 14 bases between the two ends. The CDR3 loop spans 14 amino acids. CDR3 in DNA: TGTGCCAGCAGTTCACGGACTGGAGCAGATACGCAGTATTTT. Translated: CASSSRTGADTQYF.

The chain employs TRBV11-2 and TRBJ1-2; no reliable D call. Germline CDR1 SGHAT, CDR2 FQNNGV. This CDR3 comprises 15 residues. V lost 1 base, J lost 4 bases, and 13 bases lay in between. This CDR3 is CASSLAVGSPYGYTF. The CDR3 nucleotides are TGTGCCAGCAGCTTAGCAGTCGGATCCCCCTATGGCTACACCTTC.

V gene TRBV4-2 combines with J gene TRBJ2-7, with 8 bases identical to TRBD1. Per germline, CDR1 LGHNA and CDR2 YNFKEQ. This CDR3 contains 16 residues. V was pared by 0 bases and J by 4 bases, with 8 bases of the junction left unmatched. CDR3 region: CASSQDQNRGRYEQYF. For the CDR3, the DNA is TGTGCCAGCAGCCAAGATCAAAACAGGGGGAGGTACGAGCAGTACTTC.

The chain is built from TRBV19 and TRBJ1-1; 8 positions match TRBD1. Unmatched junction bases numbered 8, after V lost 6 bases and J lost 2 bases. Germline V CDR1 and CDR2: LNHDA, SQIVND (reference sequence). The CDR3 has 15 residues. This CDR3 reads CASRNAGTGNTEAFF. The DNA for the CDR3 is TGTGCCAGTAGGAACGCCGGGACAGGTAACACTGAAGCTTTCTTT.

A single count supports this clone. V gene TRBV7-9 combines with J gene TRBJ2-1, with TRBD2 as a possible D gene (5 bases). This CDR3 is 13 amino acids long. Germline V lookup: CDR1 SEHNR, CDR2 FQNEAQ (reference sequence). Between the trimmed V and J ends, which lost 2 bases and 9 bases, there was a span of 11 bases. CDR3 region: CASSLLPSGEQFF. For the CDR3, the DNA is TGTGCCAGCAGCTTATTACCCAGCGGTGAGCAGTTCTTC.

V gene TRBV19 combines with J gene TRBJ2-1; 8 bases match TRBD2. J gave up 5 bases and V 1 base, and 7 bases lay outside the gene matches. The V gene's germline CDR1 is LNHDA and CDR2 SQIVND (reference sequence). The CDR3 is 16 residues long. The CDR3 region is CASSIGASGRDNEQFF. CDR3 DNA sequence: TGTGCCAGTAGTATAGGTGCTAGCGGGCGGGACAATGAGCAGTTCTTC.